The rows below give T cell receptor beta chains drawn from one sample of a study of blood T cell repertoires in COVID-19. Method: immunoSEQ multiplex PCR; TCRdb's copy keeps in-frame clones and lacks some. The top ten hold around 3.9% of the sample, which has more than 70,000 clones, around 90% seen once. Sequencing input: peripheral blood. These receptors were collected from a woman aged 50 to 60 in a cohort sampled during active COVID-19. Each CDR3 is given with its conserved first and last residue. A D gene is named only where the DNA matches it firmly. Clone size appears in some rows only: once, few, many, or a class for an expanded clone.

D: TRBD1; V: TRBV6-4; size: NA; J: TRBJ1-2; CDR3: CASSPTGTGGFYTF; DNA: TGTGCCAGCAGTCCGACAGGGACAGGGGGTTTCTACACCTTC
D: NA; V: TRBV7-8; size: NA; J: TRBJ1-5; CDR3: CASNLALQWGEEEPQHF; DNA: TGTGCCAGCAACTTAGCTCTACAGTGGGGGGAGGAAGAGCCCCAGCATTTT
D: NA; V: TRBV14; size: NA; J: TRBJ2-5; CDR3: CASSPLTAKETQYF; DNA: TGTGCCAGCAGCCCCTTGACAGCGAAAGAGACCCAGTACTTC
D: NA; V: TRBV5-1; size: NA; J: TRBJ1-4; CDR3: CASSLEGIGNEKLFF; DNA: TGCGCCAGCAGCTTGGAGGGGATTGGAAATGAAAAACTGTTTTTT
D: TRBD2; V: TRBV11-3; size: few; J: TRBJ2-7; CDR3: CASSLMGLASYEQYF; DNA: TGTGCCAGCAGCTTAATGGGACTAGCGTCCTACGAGCAGTACTTC
D: TRBD1; V: TRBV30; size: NA; J: TRBJ1-1; CDR3: CARDRGATEAFF; DNA: TGTGCCCGGGACAGGGGGGCCACTGAAGCTTTCTTT
D: TRBD1; V: TRBV10-3; size: NA; J: TRBJ1-5; CDR3: CAISEPPTGVGNQPQHF; DNA: TGTGCCATCAGTGAGCCCCCGACAGGGGTTGGCAATCAGCCCCAGCATTTT
D: NA; V: TRBV21-1; size: medium-sized; J: TRBJ2-3; CDR3: CASSAYRGSTDTQYF; DNA: TGTGCCAGCAGCGCATACAGGGGTAGCACAGATACGCAGTATTTT
D: TRBD1; V: TRBV5-1; size: NA; J: TRBJ1-4; CDR3: CASSTGTGYNEKLFF; DNA: TGCGCCAGCTCGACGGGGACAGGCTATAATGAAAAACTGTTTTTT
D: NA; V: TRBV3-1/TRBV3-2; size: NA; J: TRBJ1-4; CDR3: CASSQDRATNEKLFF; DNA: TGTGCCAGCAGCCAAGATAGAGCAACTAATGAAAAACTGTTTTTT
D: NA; V: TRBV6-5; size: NA; J: TRBJ1-3; CDR3: CASSPTHSSGNTIYF; DNA: TGTGCCAGCAGTCCAACGCACAGCTCTGGAAACACCATATATTTT
D: NA; V: TRBV28; size: NA; J: TRBJ1-2; CDR3: CASSLGAGGYTF; DNA: TGTGCCAGCAGTTTAGGGGCGGGAGGCTACACCTTC
D: NA; V: TRBV11-3; size: NA; J: TRBJ1-1; CDR3: CASSLVGEAFF; DNA: TGTGCCAGCAGCTTAGTTGGCGAAGCTTTCTTT
D: NA; V: TRBV28; size: NA; J: TRBJ2-7; CDR3: CASSDLSRGSYEQYF; DNA: TGTGCCAGCAGCGATCTGAGTCGAGGCTCCTACGAGCAGTACTTC
D: TRBD1; V: TRBV11-3; size: NA; J: TRBJ2-7; CDR3: CASSLETGTYEQYF; DNA: TGTGCCAGCAGCTTAGAGACAGGGACCTACGAGCAGTACTTC
D: TRBD1; V: TRBV18; size: NA; J: TRBJ2-7; CDR3: CASSPDSLGTGLYEQYF; DNA: TGTGCCAGCTCACCAGACTCTTTAGGGACAGGCTTATACGAGCAGTACTTC
D: NA; V: TRBV15; size: NA; J: TRBJ2-1; CDR3: CATSTQWALKAFF; DNA: TGTGCCACCAGCACCCAATGGGCTCTTAAGGCGTTCTTC
D: NA; V: TRBV10-3; size: NA; J: TRBJ2-7; CDR3: CAISAISGGFVSYEQYF; DNA: TGTGCCATCAGTGCGATATCGGGGGGCTTTGTCTCCTACGAGCAGTACTTC
D: TRBD1; V: TRBV19; size: NA; J: TRBJ1-5; CDR3: CASSITPGGGGQPQHF; DNA: TGTGCCAGTAGTATCACTCCCGGAGGGGGCGGGCAGCCCCAGCATTTT
D: NA; V: TRBV27; size: NA; J: TRBJ2-2; CDR3: CASTRLGIANTGELFF; DNA: TGTGCCAGCACTCGCCTAGGCATCGCGAACACCGGGGAGCTGTTTTTT
D: NA; V: TRBV12-5; size: few; J: TRBJ1-1; CDR3: CASSPGMNTEAFF; DNA: TGTGCTAGTTCCCCAGGGATGAACACTGAAGCTTTCTTT